This T cell receptor beta chain was sequenced for a study of control samples from healthy donors and cancer patients. The repertoire was sequenced with immunoSEQ multiplex PCR; TCRdb's copy has only in-frame clones and lacks some. Among 170,000 or so clones, about 91% were seen once, and the ten largest hold around 2%. Germline V CDR1 and CDR2: SNHLY, FYNNEI. There are 15 residues in the CDR3. V trimming: 8 bases; J trimming: 4 bases; junction bases outside the gene matches: 11. The receptor was derived from a woman in her 40s in good health. V gene TRBV2 combines with J gene TRBJ2-3; TRBD2 matches 8 bases. Material for sequencing was blood. The CDR3 coding sequence is TGTGCCAGCCGGGCTAGCGGGTTCGGTGCAGATACGCAGTATTTT. It specifies CASRASGFGADTQYF.